This TCR beta chain was documented in a study of monozygotic twins with inflammatory bowel disease. Overall study results and limits: Varied immunosuppressive treatments among patients may have increased repertoire variability.

Germline lookup yields CDR1 DFQATT and CDR2 SNEGSKA (reference sequence). This CDR3 comprises 13 residues. A word on this clonotype: As yet, its antigen is unknown.

TCR libraries each used about 3.5 ug of total RNA. TCRdb re-called the 5' RACE reads and shows each CDR3 protein once, DNA omitted. The sample table includes roughly 170,000 distinct CDR3 sequences. The rearrangement uses TRBV20-1 and TRBJ1-5; there is no DNA to check the TCRdb D call of TRBD1. The sequenced sample consisted of blood. The source is a human donor with ulcerative colitis or Crohn's disease, or a healthy co-twin of an affected twin (not recorded which). CDR3 sequence: CSAQDSGNQPQHF.